A selection of T cell receptor beta chains follows, all from one sample in a study of blood T cell repertoires in COVID-19. Assay used: immunoSEQ multiplex PCR; TCRdb lists only in-frame clones, some missing. In the table there are about 250,000 clones, just under 85% of which are singletons. Material: peripheral blood. Receptors originate from a man older than 75 with acute or convalescent COVID-19. Both conserved end residues are part of each CDR3. The order of the fields is CDR3 protein, CDR3 DNA, J gene, D gene, V gene, clone size. A D gene is named only where the DNA matches it firmly. Size values are once, few and many counts, or a class for expanded clones, and some rows have none.

cdr3_aa: CASSQGLAGVGEQFF
cdr3_nt: TGCGCCAGCAGCCAAGGACTAGCGGGAGTAGGAGAGCAGTTCTTC
j_call: TRBJ2-1
d_call: TRBD2
v_call: TRBV4-1
clone_size: -

cdr3_aa: CASSSPSYEQYF
cdr3_nt: TGTGCCAGCAGCTCCCCGTCCTACGAGCAGTACTTC
j_call: TRBJ2-7
d_call: -
v_call: TRBV6-5
clone_size: -

cdr3_aa: CASSEPETGVNYGYTF
cdr3_nt: TGCGCCAGCAGTGAGCCAGAGACAGGGGTTAACTATGGCTACACCTTC
j_call: TRBJ1-2
d_call: TRBD1
v_call: TRBV10-1
clone_size: few

cdr3_aa: CASSSSTAGSSPLHF
cdr3_nt: TGTGCCAGCAGCTCGTCGACGGCGGGTAGTTCACCCCTCCACTTT
j_call: TRBJ1-6
d_call: -
v_call: TRBV11-2
clone_size: -

cdr3_aa: CASSDSAGVTQPQHF
cdr3_nt: TGTGCCAGCAGCGATTCAGCAGGGGTTACTCAGCCCCAGCATTTT
j_call: TRBJ1-5
d_call: -
v_call: TRBV9
clone_size: -

cdr3_aa: CASRIGTGQLLTPYGYTF
cdr3_nt: TGTGCCAGCAGAATCGGGACAGGGCAGCTCTTAACCCCCTATGGCTACACCTTC
j_call: TRBJ1-2
d_call: TRBD1
v_call: TRBV5-8
clone_size: once

cdr3_aa: CASSQDKGLSTDTQYF
cdr3_nt: TGTGCCAGCAGCCAAGATAAGGGGCTGAGCACAGATACGCAGTATTTT
j_call: TRBJ2-3
d_call: -
v_call: TRBV4-2
clone_size: -

cdr3_aa: CASRGSRSTTYEQYF
cdr3_nt: TGCGCCAGCAGGGGGAGCAGGAGTACAACCTACGAGCAGTACTTC
j_call: TRBJ2-7
d_call: -
v_call: TRBV5-1
clone_size: -

cdr3_aa: CASKRGTGGQPQHF
cdr3_nt: TGTGCCAGCAAAAGGGGGACAGGGGGTCAGCCCCAGCATTTT
j_call: TRBJ1-5
d_call: TRBD1
v_call: TRBV6-5
clone_size: few

cdr3_aa: CASSSGTSTDTQYF
cdr3_nt: TGCGCCAGCAGTTCCGGGACTAGCACAGATACGCAGTATTTT
j_call: TRBJ2-3
d_call: -
v_call: TRBV5-1
clone_size: -

cdr3_aa: CASSVGQGKEKLFF
cdr3_nt: TGTGCCAGCAGCGTGGGACAGGGAAAAGAAAAACTGTTTTTT
j_call: TRBJ1-4
d_call: TRBD1
v_call: TRBV7-8
clone_size: -

cdr3_aa: CASSTDEAGGAYEQYF
cdr3_nt: TGTGCCAGCAGTACCGATGAGGCAGGGGGCGCCTACGAGCAGTACTTC
j_call: TRBJ2-7
d_call: TRBD1
v_call: TRBV25-1
clone_size: -

cdr3_aa: CASSAGGQKHF
cdr3_nt: TGTGCCAGCAGCGCAGGGGGCCAGAAGCACTTT
j_call: TRBJ1-6
d_call: TRBD1
v_call: TRBV5-4
clone_size: -

cdr3_aa: CAISLNLGQGDQETQYF
cdr3_nt: TGTGCCATCAGCCTGAACCTCGGACAGGGGGACCAAGAGACCCAGTACTTC
j_call: TRBJ2-5
d_call: TRBD1
v_call: TRBV10-3
clone_size: -

cdr3_aa: CASSIGTGARDGYTF
cdr3_nt: TGTGCCAGTAGTATTGGGACAGGGGCGAGGGATGGCTACACCTTC
j_call: TRBJ1-2
d_call: TRBD1
v_call: TRBV19
clone_size: -

cdr3_aa: CATSSHGTASKNIQYF
cdr3_nt: TGTGCCACCAGCAGCCACGGGACAGCCAGCAAAAACATTCAGTACTTC
j_call: TRBJ2-4
d_call: TRBD1
v_call: TRBV15
clone_size: -

cdr3_aa: CSVLDRVNGYTF
cdr3_nt: TGCAGCGTTTTAGACAGGGTGAATGGCTACACCTTC
j_call: TRBJ1-2
d_call: TRBD1
v_call: TRBV29-1
clone_size: -

cdr3_aa: CASSQDRAGAYEQYF
cdr3_nt: TGCGCCAGCAGCCAAGATCGCGCGGGAGCCTACGAGCAGTACTTC
j_call: TRBJ2-7
d_call: TRBD2
v_call: TRBV4-1
clone_size: -

cdr3_aa: CASSIQGLGTEAFF
cdr3_nt: TGTGCCAGTAGTATCCAGGGGTTGGGCACTGAAGCTTTCTTT
j_call: TRBJ1-1
d_call: -
v_call: TRBV19
clone_size: -

cdr3_aa: CASSRGQGSPLHF
cdr3_nt: TGTGCCAGTTCCAGGGGCCAGGGTTCACCCCTCCACTTT
j_call: TRBJ1-6
d_call: -
v_call: TRBV19
clone_size: -

cdr3_aa: CASSLASGLAGIGNEQFF
cdr3_nt: TGCGCCAGCAGCTTGGCCTCGGGACTAGCCGGGATCGGCAATGAGCAGTTCTTC
j_call: TRBJ2-1
d_call: TRBD2
v_call: TRBV5-1
clone_size: -

cdr3_aa: CASSSSGTSGTDTQYF
cdr3_nt: TGTGCCAGCAGTTCGTCCGGGACTAGCGGGACAGATACGCAGTATTTT
j_call: TRBJ2-3
d_call: TRBD2
v_call: TRBV28
clone_size: -